This is a list of T cell receptor beta chains from one sample in a study of shared clonotypes between healthy human individuals. The assay was immunoSEQ multiplex PCR, and TCRdb's table has in-frame clones only and misses some. The sample comprises 2 million to 2.5 million clones, about 92% of which are singletons, and 1.7% rests with the top ten. The specimen sequenced was naive CD8+ T cells from PBMCs. The receptors were sampled from a man aged 18-30 years in good health. Some clones in this sample may be carry-over from other donors' samples. Both conserved end residues are trimmed from each CDR3. Each record gives: J gene, CDR3 length, V gene, CDR3 protein.

j_gene: TRBJ2-1; len: 13; v_gene: TRBV5-1; CDR3aa: ASSLAMGSYNEQF
j_gene: TRBJ2-5; len: 12; v_gene: TRBV7-9; CDR3aa: ASSSGTSQETQY
j_gene: TRBJ2-7; len: 11; v_gene: TRBV6-5; CDR3aa: ASSYSRVSEQY
j_gene: TRBJ1-1; len: 11; v_gene: TRBV9; CDR3aa: ASSDQEDTEAF
j_gene: TRBJ2-7; len: 13; v_gene: TRBV4-3; CDR3aa: ASSHSRDSSYEQY
j_gene: TRBJ1-5; len: 8; v_gene: TRBV28; CDR3aa: ASSSGQPH
j_gene: TRBJ1-1; len: 11; v_gene: TRBV6-6; CDR3aa: ATIQGGNTEAF
j_gene: TRBJ2-1; len: 14; v_gene: TRBV27; CDR3aa: ASSPSTGVVANEQF
j_gene: TRBJ2-3; len: 13; v_gene: TRBV6-1; CDR3aa: ASSEVGSPTDTQY
j_gene: TRBJ2-1; len: 11; v_gene: TRBV2; CDR3aa: ARGGSSYNEQF
j_gene: TRBJ2-1; len: 15; v_gene: TRBV29-1; CDR3aa: SVEGHFRDRSYNEQF
j_gene: TRBJ2-3; len: 13; v_gene: TRBV11-2; CDR3aa: ASSSTSGGTDTQY
j_gene: TRBJ2-3; len: 14; v_gene: TRBV27; CDR3aa: ASTRGPGTSIDTQY
j_gene: TRBJ2-1; len: 10; v_gene: TRBV27; CDR3aa: ASSTGTGMGF
j_gene: TRBJ1-4; len: 12; v_gene: TRBV5-1; CDR3aa: ASSLDRGNEKLF
j_gene: TRBJ1-1; len: 12; v_gene: TRBV27; CDR3aa: ASSSNTGNTEAF
j_gene: TRBJ2-3; len: 13; v_gene: TRBV27; CDR3aa: ASSFTSGSTDTQY
j_gene: TRBJ1-5; len: 7; v_gene: TRBV6-1; CDR3aa: ASAQPQH
j_gene: TRBJ1-2; len: 10; v_gene: TRBV19; CDR3aa: ASRQGGYGYT
j_gene: TRBJ2-2; len: 12; v_gene: TRBV27; CDR3aa: ASNVAFGTGELF
j_gene: TRBJ1-5; len: 12; v_gene: TRBV27; CDR3aa: ASSLGGSNQPQH
j_gene: TRBJ2-7; len: 13; v_gene: TRBV14; CDR3aa: ASSQGTGQAYEQY
j_gene: TRBJ1-5; len: 13; v_gene: TRBV15; CDR3aa: ATSRDPMGAQPQH
j_gene: TRBJ1-1; len: 13; v_gene: TRBV6-5; CDR3aa: ASSYALPPNTEAF
j_gene: TRBJ2-3; len: 11; v_gene: TRBV27; CDR3aa: ASSLIGGDTQY
j_gene: TRBJ2-1; len: 16; v_gene: TRBV27; CDR3aa: ASTKMTVRQGPNNEQF
j_gene: TRBJ1-2; len: 13; v_gene: TRBV11-2; CDR3aa: ASSLGPGGNYGYT
j_gene: TRBJ2-1; len: 14; v_gene: TRBV7-9; CDR3aa: ASSPRAGESYNEQF
j_gene: TRBJ1-5; len: 14; v_gene: TRBV15; CDR3aa: ATSYSRRNSNQPQH
j_gene: TRBJ2-1; len: 12; v_gene: TRBV27; CDR3aa: ASRVAGTYNEQF
j_gene: TRBJ2-1; len: 13; v_gene: TRBV7-9; CDR3aa: ASSLGSGTYNEQF
j_gene: TRBJ2-3; len: 14; v_gene: TRBV5-4; CDR3aa: ASSPPGTDATDTQY